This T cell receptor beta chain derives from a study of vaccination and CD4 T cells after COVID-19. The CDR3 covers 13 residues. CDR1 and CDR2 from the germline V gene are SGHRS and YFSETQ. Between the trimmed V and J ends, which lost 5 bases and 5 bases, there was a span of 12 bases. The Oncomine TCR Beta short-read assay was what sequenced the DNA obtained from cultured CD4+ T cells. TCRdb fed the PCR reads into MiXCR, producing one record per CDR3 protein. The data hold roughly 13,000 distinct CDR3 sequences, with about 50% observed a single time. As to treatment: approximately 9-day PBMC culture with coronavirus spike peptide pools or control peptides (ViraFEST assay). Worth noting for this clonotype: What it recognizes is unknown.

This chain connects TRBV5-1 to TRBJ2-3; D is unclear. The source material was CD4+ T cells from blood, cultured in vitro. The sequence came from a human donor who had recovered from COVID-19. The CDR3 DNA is TGCGCCAGCAGGGACGAGTGGAGAGATACGCAGTATTTT. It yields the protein CASRDEWRDTQYF. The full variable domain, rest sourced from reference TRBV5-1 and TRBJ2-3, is KAGVTQTPRYLIKTRGQQVTLSCSPISGHRSVSWYQQTPGQGLQFLFEYFSETQRNKGNFPGRFSGRQFSNSRSEMNVSTLELGDSALYLCASRDEWRDTQYFGPGTRLTVL.